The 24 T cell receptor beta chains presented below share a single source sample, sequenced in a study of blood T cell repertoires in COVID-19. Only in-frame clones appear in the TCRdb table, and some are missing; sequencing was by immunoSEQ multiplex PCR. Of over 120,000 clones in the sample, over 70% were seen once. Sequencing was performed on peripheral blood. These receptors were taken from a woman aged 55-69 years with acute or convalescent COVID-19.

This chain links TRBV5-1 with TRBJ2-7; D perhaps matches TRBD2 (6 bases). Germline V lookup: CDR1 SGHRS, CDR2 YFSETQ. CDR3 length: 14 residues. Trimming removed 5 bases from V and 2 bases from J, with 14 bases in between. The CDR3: CASRGGLGPYEQYF. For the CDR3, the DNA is TGCGCCAGCAGGGGGGGATTAGGTCCCTACGAGCAGTACTTC.

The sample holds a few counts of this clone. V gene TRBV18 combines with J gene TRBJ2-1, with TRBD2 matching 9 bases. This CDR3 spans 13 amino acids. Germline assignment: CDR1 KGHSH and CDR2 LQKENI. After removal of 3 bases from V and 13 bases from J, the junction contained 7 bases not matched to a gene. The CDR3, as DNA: TGTGCCAGCTCACCTACCCGGACTAGCGAACAGTTCTTC. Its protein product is CASSPTRTSEQFF.

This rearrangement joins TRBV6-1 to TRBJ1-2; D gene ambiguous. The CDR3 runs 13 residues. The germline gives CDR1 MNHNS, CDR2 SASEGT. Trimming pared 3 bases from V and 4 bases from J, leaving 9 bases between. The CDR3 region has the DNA TGTGCCAGCAGTGAGTGGCAGGCCTATGGCTACACCTTC. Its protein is CASSEWQAYGYTF.

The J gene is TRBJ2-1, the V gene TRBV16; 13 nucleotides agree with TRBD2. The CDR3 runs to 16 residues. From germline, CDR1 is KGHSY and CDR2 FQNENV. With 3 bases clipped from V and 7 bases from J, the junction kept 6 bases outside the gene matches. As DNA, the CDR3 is TGTGCCAGCAGCCACCCGGGACTAGCGGGACAGAATGAGCAGTTCTTC. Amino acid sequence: CASSHPGLAGQNEQFF.

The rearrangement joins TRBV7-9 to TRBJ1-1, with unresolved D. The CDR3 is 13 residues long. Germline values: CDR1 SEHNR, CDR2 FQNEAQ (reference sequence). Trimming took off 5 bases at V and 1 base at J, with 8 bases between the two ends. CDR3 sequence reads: CASSRGENTEAFF. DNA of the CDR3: TGTGCCAGCAGCCGCGGGGAGAACACTGAAGCTTTCTTT. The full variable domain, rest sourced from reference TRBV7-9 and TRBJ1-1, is DTGVSQNPRHKITKRGQNVTFRCDPISEHNRLYWYRQTLGQGPEFLTYFQNEAQLEKSRLLSDRFSAERPKGSFSTLEIQRTEQGDSAMYLCASSRGENTEAFFGQGTRLTVV.

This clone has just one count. CDR3 nucleotide sequence: TGTGCCAGCAGCTTTAGGAGAGGAGATACGCAGTATTTT. It is translated as CASSFRRGDTQYF. V gene TRBV11-2 combines with J gene TRBJ2-3; D gene unclear. Trimming cost V 3 bases and J 5 bases, with 9 bases left between them. Germline V lookup: CDR1 SGHAT, CDR2 FQNNGV. The CDR3 spans 13 residues.

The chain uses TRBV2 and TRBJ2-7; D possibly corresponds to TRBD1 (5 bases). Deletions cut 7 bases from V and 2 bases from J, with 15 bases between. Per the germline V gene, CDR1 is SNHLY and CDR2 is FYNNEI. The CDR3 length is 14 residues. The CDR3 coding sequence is TGTGCCAGCACCCCGACAGACCACCCCTACGAGCAGTACTTC. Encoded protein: CASTPTDHPYEQYF.

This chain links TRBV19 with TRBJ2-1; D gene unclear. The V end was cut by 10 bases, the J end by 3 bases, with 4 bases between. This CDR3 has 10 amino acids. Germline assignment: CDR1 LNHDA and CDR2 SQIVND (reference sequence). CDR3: CATYYNEQFF. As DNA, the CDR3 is TGTGCCACCTACTACAATGAGCAGTTCTTC.

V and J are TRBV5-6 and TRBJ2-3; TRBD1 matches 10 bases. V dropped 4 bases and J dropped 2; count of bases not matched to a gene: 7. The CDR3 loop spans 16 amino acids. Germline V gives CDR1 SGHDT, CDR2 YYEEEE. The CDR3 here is CASSLRTGGSTDTQYF. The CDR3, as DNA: TGTGCCAGCAGCCTCAGGACAGGGGGTTCCACAGATACGCAGTATTTT.

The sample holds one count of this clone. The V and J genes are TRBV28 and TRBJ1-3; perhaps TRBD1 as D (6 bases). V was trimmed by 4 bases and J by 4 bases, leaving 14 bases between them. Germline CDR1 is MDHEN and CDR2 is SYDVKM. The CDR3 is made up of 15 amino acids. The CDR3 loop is CASSSSTGSGNTIYF. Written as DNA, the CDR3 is TGTGCCAGCAGTTCCTCAACAGGGTCAGGAAACACCATATATTTT.

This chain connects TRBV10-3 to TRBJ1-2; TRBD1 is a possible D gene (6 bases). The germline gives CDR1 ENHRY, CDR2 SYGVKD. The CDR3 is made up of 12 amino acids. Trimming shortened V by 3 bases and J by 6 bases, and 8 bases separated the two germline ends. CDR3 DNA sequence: TGTGCCATCAGTGATACAGGGAATGGCTACACCTTC. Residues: CAISDTGNGYTF.

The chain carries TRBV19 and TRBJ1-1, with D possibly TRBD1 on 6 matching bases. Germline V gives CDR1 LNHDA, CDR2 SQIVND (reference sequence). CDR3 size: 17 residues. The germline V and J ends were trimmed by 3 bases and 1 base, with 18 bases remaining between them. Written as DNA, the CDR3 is TGTGCCAGTAGTATCCGCGGACTAGTGGACAGGAACACTGAAGCTTTCTTT. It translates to CASSIRGLVDRNTEAFF.

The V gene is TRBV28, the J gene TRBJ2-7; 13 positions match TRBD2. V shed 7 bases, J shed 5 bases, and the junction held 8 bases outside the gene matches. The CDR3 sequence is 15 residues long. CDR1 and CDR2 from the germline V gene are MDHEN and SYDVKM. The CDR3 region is CASIAGTSGMDEQYF. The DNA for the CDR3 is TGTGCCAGCATCGCCGGGACTAGCGGGATGGACGAGCAGTACTTC.

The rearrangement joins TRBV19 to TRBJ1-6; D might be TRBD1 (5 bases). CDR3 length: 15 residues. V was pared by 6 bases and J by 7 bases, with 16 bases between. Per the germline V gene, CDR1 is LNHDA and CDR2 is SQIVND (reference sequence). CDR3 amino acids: CASRRAGGGNSPLHF. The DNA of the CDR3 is TGTGCCAGTAGGAGGGCCGGGGGTGGCAATTCACCCCTCCACTTT.

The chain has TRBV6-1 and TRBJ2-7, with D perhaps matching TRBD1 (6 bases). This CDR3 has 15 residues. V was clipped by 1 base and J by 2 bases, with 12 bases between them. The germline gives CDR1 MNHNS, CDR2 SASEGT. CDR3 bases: TGTGCCAGCAGTGAAGAAAGGACAGTAACCTACGAGCAGTACTTC. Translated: CASSEERTVTYEQYF.

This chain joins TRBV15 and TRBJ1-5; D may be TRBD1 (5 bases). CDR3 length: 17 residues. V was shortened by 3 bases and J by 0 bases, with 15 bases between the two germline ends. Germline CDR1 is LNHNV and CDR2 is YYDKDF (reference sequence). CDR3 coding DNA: TGTGCCACCAGCAGTCCCGCCCGACAGCATAGCAATCAGCCCCAGCATTTT. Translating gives CATSSPARQHSNQPQHF.

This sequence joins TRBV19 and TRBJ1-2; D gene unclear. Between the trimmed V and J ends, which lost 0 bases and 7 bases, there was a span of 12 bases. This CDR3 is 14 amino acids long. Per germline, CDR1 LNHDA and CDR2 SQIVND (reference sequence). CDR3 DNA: TGTGCCAGTAGTATAGATAGTGGCCGAGGTGGCTACACCTTC. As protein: CASSIDSGRGGYTF.

CDR3 in DNA: TGTGCCAGTAGTATAAGAGCGGGAGGGCCTACAGATACGCAGTATTTT. Translated, it gives CASSIRAGGPTDTQYF. V gene TRBV19 combines with J gene TRBJ2-3, with 10 nucleotides matching TRBD2. Per the germline V gene, CDR1 is LNHDA and CDR2 is SQIVND (reference sequence). The CDR3 is made up of 16 amino acids. After removal of 2 bases from V and 3 bases from J, the junction contained 5 bases not matched to a gene.

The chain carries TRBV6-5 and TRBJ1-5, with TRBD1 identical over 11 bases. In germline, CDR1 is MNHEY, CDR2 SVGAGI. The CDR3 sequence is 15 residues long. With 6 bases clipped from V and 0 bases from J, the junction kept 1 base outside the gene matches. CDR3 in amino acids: CASSGTGGSNQPQHF. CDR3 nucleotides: TGTGCCAGCAGCGGGACAGGGGGTAGCAATCAGCCCCAGCATTTT.

Here the CDR3 DNA reads TGCAGCGTTGCCTACGGGCAGGGCTATGAGCAGTTCTTC. Its protein is CSVAYGQGYEQFF. The chain employs TRBV29-1 and TRBJ2-1; tentatively, D is TRBD1 (5 bases). Looked up from germline, CDR1 is SQVTM and CDR2 is ANQGSEA. The CDR3 contains 13 residues. V lost 4 bases and J lost 8, with 15 bases in between.

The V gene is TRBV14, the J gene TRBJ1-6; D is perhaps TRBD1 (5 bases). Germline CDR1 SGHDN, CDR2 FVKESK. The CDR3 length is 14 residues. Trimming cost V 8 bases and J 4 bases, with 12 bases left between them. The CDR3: CASSRRGYNSPLHF. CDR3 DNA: TGTGCCAGCTCCCGTAGGGGATATAATTCACCCCTCCACTTT.

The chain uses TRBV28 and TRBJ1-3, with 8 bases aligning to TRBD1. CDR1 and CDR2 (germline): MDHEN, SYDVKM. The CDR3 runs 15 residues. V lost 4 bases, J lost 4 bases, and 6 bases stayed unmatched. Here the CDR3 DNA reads TGTGCCAGCAGTTACCAGGGGGCGCGGGGAAACACCATATATTTT. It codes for CASSYQGARGNTIYF.

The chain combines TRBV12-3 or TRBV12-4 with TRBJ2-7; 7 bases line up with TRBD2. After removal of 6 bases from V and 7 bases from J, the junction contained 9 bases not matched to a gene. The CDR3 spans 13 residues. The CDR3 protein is CASSPWIGGEQYF. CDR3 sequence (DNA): TGTGCCAGCAGCCCCTGGATCGGGGGGGAGCAGTACTTC.

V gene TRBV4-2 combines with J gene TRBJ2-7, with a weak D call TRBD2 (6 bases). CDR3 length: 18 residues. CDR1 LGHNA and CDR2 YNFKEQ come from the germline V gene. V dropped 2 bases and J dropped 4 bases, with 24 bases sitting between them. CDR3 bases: TGTGCCAGCAGCCAAAGCCCCCTCTGGGGGGAGCTTGGGTACGAGCAGTACTTC. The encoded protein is CASSQSPLWGELGYEQYF.